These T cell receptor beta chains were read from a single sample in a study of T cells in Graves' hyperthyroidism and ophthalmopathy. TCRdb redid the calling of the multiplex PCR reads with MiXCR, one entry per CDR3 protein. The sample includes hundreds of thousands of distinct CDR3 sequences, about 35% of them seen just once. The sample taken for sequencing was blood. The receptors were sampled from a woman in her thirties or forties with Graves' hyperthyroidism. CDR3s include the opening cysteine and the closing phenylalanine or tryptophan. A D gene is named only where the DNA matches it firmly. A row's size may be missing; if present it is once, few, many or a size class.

CASSLWWGEDASYEQYF,TGTGCCAGCAGCTTATGGTGGGGAGAAGACGCCTCCTACGAGCAGTACTTC,TRBJ2-7,-,-,TRBV7-9
CASSSDPSNQPQHF,TGTGCCAGCAGCTCGGACCCCAGCAATCAGCCCCAGCATTTT,TRBJ1-5,many,-,TRBV7-2
CASSLDGGYYGYTF,TGTGCCAGCAGCTTAGATGGGGGCTACTATGGCTACACCTTC,TRBJ1-2,many,-,TRBV7-9
CAISEGTDTQYF,TGTGCCATCAGTGAGGGTACAGATACGCAGTATTTT,TRBJ2-3,-,-,TRBV10-3
CASGYGERSSPLHF,TGCGCCAGCGGCTATGGGGAGAGGTCTTCACCCCTCCACTTT,TRBJ1-6,few,-,TRBV5-1
CSVAGGQRRWSGNTIYF,TGCAGCGTTGCTGGGGGGCAGAGGAGGTGGTCTGGAAACACCATATATTTT,TRBJ1-3,-,-,TRBV29-1
CASSQPLSGANVLTF,TGCGCCAGCAGCCAACCCCTCTCTGGGGCCAACGTCCTGACTTTC,TRBJ2-6,many,-,TRBV4-1
CASSGGDRPSYEQYF,TGTGCCAGCAGCGGGGGAGATAGACCGTCCTACGAGCAGTACTTC,TRBJ2-7,many,-,TRBV5-8
CASSLETRTGSGYTF,TGTGCCAGCAGCTTAGAAACCCGGACAGGGTCCGGCTACACCTTC,TRBJ1-2,few,TRBD1,TRBV7-9
CASSHQGGEGYTF,TGTGCCAGCAGCCATCAAGGGGGCGAGGGCTACACCTTC,TRBJ1-2,many,TRBD1,TRBV7-9
CASSSGTSHPKGTGELFF,TGTGCCAGCAGCTCCGGGACTAGCCACCCAAAGGGCACCGGGGAGCTGTTTTTT,TRBJ2-2,-,TRBD2,TRBV7-3
CASTPQLNTEAFF,TGTGCCAGCACGCCTCAATTAAACACTGAAGCTTTCTTT,TRBJ1-1,-,-,TRBV3-1
CATSDELSEAFF,TGTGCCACCAGTGATGAATTGAGTGAAGCTTTCTTT,TRBJ1-1,-,-,TRBV24-1
CASSIEEGRSQPQHF,TGTGCCAGTAGTATAGAGGAGGGTAGGAGTCAGCCCCAGCATTTT,TRBJ1-5,many,-,TRBV19
CASSFGQQANYGYTF,TGTGCCAGCAGCTTTGGACAGCAAGCTAACTATGGCTACACCTTC,TRBJ1-2,-,-,TRBV11-2
CASIPGTGATNYGYTF,TGTGCCAGCATCCCCGGGACAGGGGCGACTAACTATGGCTACACCTTC,TRBJ1-2,-,TRBD1,TRBV28
CAISEARQETQYF,TGTGCCATCAGTGAGGCCAGACAAGAGACCCAGTACTTC,TRBJ2-5,-,-,TRBV10-3
CASSLDYGALYEQHF,TGTGCCAGCAGCTTAGATTACGGGGCCCTCTACGAGCAGCACTTC,TRBJ2-7,-,-,TRBV7-9
CASSALGRDTEAFF,TGTGCCAGCAGCGCCCTGGGGCGGGACACTGAAGCTTTCTTT,TRBJ1-1,many,-,TRBV9
CATSAGPSSSGNTIYF,TGTGCCACCAGCGCCGGACCGTCCAGCTCTGGAAACACCATATATTTT,TRBJ1-3,-,-,TRBV15
CASSDPVEDTGELFF,TGCGCCAGCAGTGACCCCGTGGAGGACACCGGGGAGCTGTTTTTT,TRBJ2-2,-,-,TRBV10-2
CASAGTTNTGELFF,TGTGCCAGCGCTGGGACTACAAACACCGGGGAGCTGTTTTTT,TRBJ2-2,-,TRBD2,TRBV2
CASSLGVGQYF,TGTGCCAGCAGCTTAGGTGTGGGGCAGTACTTC,TRBJ2-7,many,-,TRBV11-2
CASSYTRTGDYEQYF,TGTGCCAGCAGTTACACCCGGACAGGGGACTACGAGCAGTACTTC,TRBJ2-7,-,TRBD1,TRBV6-6